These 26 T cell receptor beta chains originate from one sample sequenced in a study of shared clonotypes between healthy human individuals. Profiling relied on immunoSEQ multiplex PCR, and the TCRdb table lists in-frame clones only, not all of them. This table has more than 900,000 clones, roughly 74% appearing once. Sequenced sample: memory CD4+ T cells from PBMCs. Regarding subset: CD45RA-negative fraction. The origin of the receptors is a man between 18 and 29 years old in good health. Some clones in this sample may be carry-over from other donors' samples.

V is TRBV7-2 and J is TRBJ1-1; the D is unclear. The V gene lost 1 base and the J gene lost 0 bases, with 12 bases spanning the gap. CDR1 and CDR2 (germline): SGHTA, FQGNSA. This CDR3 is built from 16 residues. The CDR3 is CASSLGPVRMNTEAFF. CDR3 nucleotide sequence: TGTGCCAGCAGCTTAGGACCTGTAAGGATGAACACTGAAGCTTTCTTT.

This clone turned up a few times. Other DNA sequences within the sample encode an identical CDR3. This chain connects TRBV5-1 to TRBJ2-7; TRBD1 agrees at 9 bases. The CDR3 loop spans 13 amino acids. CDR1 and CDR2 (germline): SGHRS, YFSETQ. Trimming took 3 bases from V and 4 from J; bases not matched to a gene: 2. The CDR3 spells CASSSGQGYEQYF. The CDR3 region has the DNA TGCGCCAGCAGCTCGGGACAGGGTTACGAGCAGTACTTC.

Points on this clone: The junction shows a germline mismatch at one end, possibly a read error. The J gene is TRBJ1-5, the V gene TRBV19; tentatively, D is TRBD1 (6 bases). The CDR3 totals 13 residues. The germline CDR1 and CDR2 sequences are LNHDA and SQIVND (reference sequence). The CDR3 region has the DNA TGTGCCAGTGGTATTAGGGGGGATCAGCCCCAGCATTTT. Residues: CASGIRGDQPQHF.

The CDR3 is CASSPPLAGGSQETQYF. In DNA, the CDR3 is TGTGCCAGCTCACCACCCTTAGCGGGAGGGTCACAAGAGACCCAGTACTTC. V is TRBV18 and J is TRBJ2-5; 11 bases are a match to TRBD2. Germline trimming cut 0 bases from V and 2 bases from J; bases unmatched to any gene: 5. Germline V CDR1 and CDR2: KGHSH, LQKENI. CDR3 length: 17 amino acids.

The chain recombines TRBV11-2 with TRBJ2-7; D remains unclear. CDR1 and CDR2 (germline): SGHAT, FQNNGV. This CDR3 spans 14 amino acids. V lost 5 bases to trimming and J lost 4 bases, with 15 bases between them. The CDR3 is CASSRRLSSYEQYF. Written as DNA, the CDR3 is TGTGCCAGCAGCCGCCGCCTGTCATCATACGAGCAGTACTTC.

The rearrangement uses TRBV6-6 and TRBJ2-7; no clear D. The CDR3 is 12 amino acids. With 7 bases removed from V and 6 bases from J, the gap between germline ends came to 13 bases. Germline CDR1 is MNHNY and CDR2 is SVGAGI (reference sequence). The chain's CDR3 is CASTARPSEQYF. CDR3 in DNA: TGTGCCAGCACCGCTCGCCCGTCCGAGCAGTACTTC.

DNA of the CDR3: TGCGCCAGCAGCTTGGGGCGGGGACTCCGCAATGAGCAGTTCTTC. This gives the protein CASSLGRGLRNEQFF. The chain combines TRBV5-1 with TRBJ2-1, with a possible D match to TRBD2 (6 bases). CDR3 length equals 15 residues. Trimming took off 0 bases at V and 6 bases at J, with 13 bases between the two ends. Germline values: CDR1 SGHRS, CDR2 YFSETQ.

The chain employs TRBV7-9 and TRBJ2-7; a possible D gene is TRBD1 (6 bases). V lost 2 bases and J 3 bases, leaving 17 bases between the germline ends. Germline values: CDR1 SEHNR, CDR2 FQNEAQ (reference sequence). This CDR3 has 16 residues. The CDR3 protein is CASSLWLGQESYEQYF. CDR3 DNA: TGTGCCAGCAGCTTATGGCTGGGACAAGAAAGCTACGAGCAGTACTTC.

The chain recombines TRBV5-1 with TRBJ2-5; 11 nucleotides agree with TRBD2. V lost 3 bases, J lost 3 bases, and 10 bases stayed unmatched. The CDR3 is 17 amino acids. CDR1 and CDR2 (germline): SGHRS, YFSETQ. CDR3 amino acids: CASSSEPSGRMKETQYF. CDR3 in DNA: TGCGCCAGCAGCTCGGAGCCTAGCGGGAGGATGAAAGAGACCCAGTACTTC.

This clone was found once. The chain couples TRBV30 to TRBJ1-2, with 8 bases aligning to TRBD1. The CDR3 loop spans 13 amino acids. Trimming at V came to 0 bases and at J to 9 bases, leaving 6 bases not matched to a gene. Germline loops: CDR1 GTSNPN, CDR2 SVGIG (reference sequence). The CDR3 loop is CAWSVRQGWSYTF. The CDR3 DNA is TGTGCCTGGAGTGTTAGACAGGGGTGGAGCTACACCTTC.

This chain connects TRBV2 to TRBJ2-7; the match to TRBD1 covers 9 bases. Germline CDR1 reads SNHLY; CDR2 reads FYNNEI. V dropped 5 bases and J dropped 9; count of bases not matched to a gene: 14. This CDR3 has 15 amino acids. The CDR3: CASSTPGQGWGWQYF. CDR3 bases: TGTGCCAGCAGTACTCCCGGACAGGGGTGGGGTTGGCAGTACTTC.

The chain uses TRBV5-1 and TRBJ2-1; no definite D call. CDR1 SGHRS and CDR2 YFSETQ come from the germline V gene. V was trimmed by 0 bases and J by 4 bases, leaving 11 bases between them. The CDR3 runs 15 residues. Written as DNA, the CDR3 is TGCGCCAGCAGCTTGGGCTCCACAGCATACAATGAGCAGTTCTTC. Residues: CASSLGSTAYNEQFF.

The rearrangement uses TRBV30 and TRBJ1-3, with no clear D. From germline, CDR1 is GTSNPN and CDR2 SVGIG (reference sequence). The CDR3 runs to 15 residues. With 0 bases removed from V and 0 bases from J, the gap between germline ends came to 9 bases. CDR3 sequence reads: CAWSVSRFSGNTIYF. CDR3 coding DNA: TGTGCCTGGAGTGTGTCCCGATTCTCTGGAAACACCATATATTTT.

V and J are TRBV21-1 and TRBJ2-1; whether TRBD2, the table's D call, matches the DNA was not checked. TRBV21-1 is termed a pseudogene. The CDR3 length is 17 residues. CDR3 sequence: CASSTRLVPFSYNEQFF. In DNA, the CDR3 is TGTGCCAGCAGCACGCGACTAGTCCCCTTTTCCTACAATGAGCAGTTCTTC.

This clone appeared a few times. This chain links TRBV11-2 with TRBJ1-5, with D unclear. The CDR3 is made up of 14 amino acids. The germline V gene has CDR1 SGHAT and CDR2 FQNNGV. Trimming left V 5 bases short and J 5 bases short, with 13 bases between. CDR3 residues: CASSPEGQYQPQHF. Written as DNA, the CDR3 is TGTGCCAGCAGCCCCGAAGGGCAGTATCAGCCCCAGCATTTT.

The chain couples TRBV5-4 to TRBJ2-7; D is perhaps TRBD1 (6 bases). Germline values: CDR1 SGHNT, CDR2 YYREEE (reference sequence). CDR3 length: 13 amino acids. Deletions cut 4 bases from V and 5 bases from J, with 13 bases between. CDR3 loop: CASSPAGGHEQYF. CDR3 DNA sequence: TGTGCCAGCAGCCCGGCTGGGGGCCACGAGCAGTACTTC.

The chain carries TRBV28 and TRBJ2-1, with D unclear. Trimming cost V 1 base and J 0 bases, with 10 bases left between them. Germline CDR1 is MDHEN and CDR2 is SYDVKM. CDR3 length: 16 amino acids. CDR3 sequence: CASSLSPSRSYNEQFF. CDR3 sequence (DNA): TGTGCCAGCAGTTTATCCCCTAGTCGCTCCTACAATGAGCAGTTCTTC.

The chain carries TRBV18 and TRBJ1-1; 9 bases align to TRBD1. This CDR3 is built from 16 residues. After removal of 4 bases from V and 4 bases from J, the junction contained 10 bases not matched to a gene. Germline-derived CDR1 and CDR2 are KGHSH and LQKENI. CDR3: CASSLTRGQGSTEAFF. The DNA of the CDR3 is TGTGCCAGCTCACTAACTCGGGGACAGGGCAGCACTGAAGCTTTCTTT.

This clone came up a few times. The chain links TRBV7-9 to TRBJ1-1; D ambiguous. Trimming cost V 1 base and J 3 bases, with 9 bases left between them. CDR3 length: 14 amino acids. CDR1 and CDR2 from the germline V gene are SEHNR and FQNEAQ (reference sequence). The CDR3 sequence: CASSLEQTYTEAFF. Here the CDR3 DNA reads TGTGCCAGCAGCTTAGAGCAGACCTACACTGAAGCTTTCTTT.

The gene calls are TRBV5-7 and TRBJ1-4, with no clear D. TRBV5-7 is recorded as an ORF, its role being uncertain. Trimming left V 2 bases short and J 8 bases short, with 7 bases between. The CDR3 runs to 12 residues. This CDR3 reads CASSFLGEKLFF. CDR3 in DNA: TGTGCCAGCAGCTTTCTGGGAGAAAAACTGTTTTTT.

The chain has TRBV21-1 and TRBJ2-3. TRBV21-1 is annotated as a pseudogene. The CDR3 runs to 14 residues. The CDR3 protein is CASTKGRSTDTQYF. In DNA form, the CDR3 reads TGTGCCAGCACCAAGGGTAGGAGCACAGATACGCAGTATTTT.

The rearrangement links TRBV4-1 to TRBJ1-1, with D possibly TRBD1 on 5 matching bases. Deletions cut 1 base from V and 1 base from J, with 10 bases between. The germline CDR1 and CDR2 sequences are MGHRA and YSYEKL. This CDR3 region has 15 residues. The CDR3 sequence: CASSQVGTPNTEAFF. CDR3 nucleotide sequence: TGCGCCAGCAGCCAAGTTGGGACGCCGAACACTGAAGCTTTCTTT.

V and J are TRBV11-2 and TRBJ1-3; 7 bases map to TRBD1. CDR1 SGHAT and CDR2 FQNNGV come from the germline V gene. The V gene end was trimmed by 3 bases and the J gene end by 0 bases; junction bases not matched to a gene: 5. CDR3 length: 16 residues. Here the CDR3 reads CASSFDRASSGNTIYF. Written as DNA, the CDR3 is TGTGCCAGCAGCTTCGACAGGGCCTCCTCTGGAAACACCATATATTTT.

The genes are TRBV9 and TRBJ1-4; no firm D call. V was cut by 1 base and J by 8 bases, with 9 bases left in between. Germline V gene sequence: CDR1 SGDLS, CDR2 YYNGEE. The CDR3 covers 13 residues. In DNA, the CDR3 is TGTGCCAGCAGCGTAATGGGCGACGAAAAACTGTTTTTT. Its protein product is CASSVMGDEKLFF.

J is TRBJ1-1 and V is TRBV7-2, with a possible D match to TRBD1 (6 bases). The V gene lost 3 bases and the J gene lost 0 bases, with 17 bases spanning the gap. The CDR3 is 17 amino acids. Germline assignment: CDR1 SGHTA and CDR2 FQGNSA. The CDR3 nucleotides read TGTGCCAGCAGCTTCGGAAGAACGGACAGAGTGAACACTGAAGCTTTCTTT. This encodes CASSFGRTDRVNTEAFF.

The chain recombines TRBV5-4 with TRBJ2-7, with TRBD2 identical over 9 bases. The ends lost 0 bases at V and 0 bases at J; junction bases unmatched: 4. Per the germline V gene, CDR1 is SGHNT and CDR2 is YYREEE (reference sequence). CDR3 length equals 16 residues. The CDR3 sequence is CASSLGISGGSYEQYF. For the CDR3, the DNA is TGTGCCAGCAGCTTGGGTATTAGCGGGGGCTCCTACGAGCAGTACTTC.